This TCR beta chain was observed in a study of T cells after somatic rescue of genetic block. V shed 6 bases and J 0 bases; nucleotides not matched to a gene: 4. CDR1 is MNHNS and CDR2 is SASEGT in the germline V gene. This CDR3 region has 14 residues. This clone has only one observation. The table came from immunoSEQ multiplex PCR; TCRdb's copy has only in-frame clones and leaves some out. The profile shows approximately 78,000 clones, under 95% of them singletons. The sequencing sample was made of peripheral blood mononuclear cells (PBMCs). This sequence originates from a man aged 25-45 years. The V and J genes are TRBV6-1 and TRBJ1-1; 7 positions match TRBD1. CDR3 DNA sequence: TGTGCCAGCAGGAAGACAGGGATGAACACTGAAGCTTTCTTT. Translating it yields CASRKTGMNTEAFF.